This T cell receptor (beta chain) was documented in a study of cytomegalovirus exposure and HLA in healthy donors. Study results and caveats: V- and J-gene trimming of TCR beta was linked (in a later analysis) to a missense DCLRE1C variant.

Remarks on this clone: Its antigen is not known.

Germline lookup yields CDR1 SQVTM and CDR2 ANQGSEA. This CDR3 has 14 residues. J gave up 4 bases and V 6 bases, and 8 bases lay outside the gene matches. 60 Vbeta and 13 Jbeta primers were used in PCR. Authors' data handling: The count from a later analysis was about 80 million unique TCR beta chains, 9.5 million to 13 million of them shared. Sequencing used immunoSEQ multiplex PCR; TCRdb keeps in-frame clones, though not all of them. V, J and clone size reflect that table, while D and trimming were determined from the DNA. The profile shows nearly 65,000 clones, under 85% of them singletons. This TCR was recovered from a man between 50 and 59 years old in good health and CMV-seronegative. The sequencing sample was made of PBMCs. This chain uses TRBV29-1 with TRBJ2-3; 9 bases map to TRBD2. The CDR3 sequence: CSVGGRGGADTQYF. CDR3 in DNA: TGCAGCGTCGGGGGGCGGGGGGGCGCAGATACGCAGTATTTT.